A single sample is the source of the 27 T cell receptor beta chains below, sequenced in a study of OX40 agonist ivuxolimab in advanced cancers. Profiling relied on immunoSEQ multiplex PCR, and the TCRdb table lists in-frame clones only, not all of them. The sample holds some 66,000 clones, roughly 88% seen once. Here the sequenced sample was CD4+ or CD8+ T cells sorted from blood, taken in a trial of the OX40 agonist ivuxolimab. These receptors were obtained from an adult with an advanced solid tumor such as melanoma, head and neck, liver or kidney cancer.

The V call is TRBV7-6, the J call TRBJ1-3; D uncertain. Per germline, CDR1 SGHVS and CDR2 FNYEAQ. V was cut by 6 bases and J by 4 bases, with 13 bases left in between. The CDR3 is 14 residues long. CDR3 loop: CASRGGADGNTIYF. CDR3 coding DNA: TGTGCCAGCAGGGGAGGAGCCGACGGAAACACCATATATTTT.

The rearrangement links TRBV7-8 to TRBJ2-5; 11 bases line up with TRBD1. Trimming removed 1 base from V and 5 bases from J; junction bases left unmatched: 3. The CDR3 contains 15 residues. From germline, CDR1 is SGHVS and CDR2 FQNEAQ. The CDR3 loop reads CASSLGTGGFETQYF. As DNA, the CDR3 is TGTGCCAGCAGCTTAGGGACAGGGGGCTTCGAGACCCAGTACTTC.

V is TRBV5-1 and J is TRBJ2-1; no clear D. Germline CDR1 reads SGHRS; CDR2 reads YFSETQ. The V gene lost 4 bases and the J gene lost 4 bases, with 9 bases spanning the gap. The CDR3 loop spans 13 amino acids. CDR3 sequence reads: CASSPDRYNEQFF. The CDR3 coding sequence is TGCGCCAGCAGCCCAGACCGGTACAATGAGCAGTTCTTC.

J is TRBJ1-6 and V is TRBV27, with 7 bases lining up with TRBD1. The CDR3 length is 17 residues. The germline V gene has CDR1 MNHEY and CDR2 SMNVEV (reference sequence). V trimming: 5 bases; J trimming: 0 bases; junction bases outside the gene matches: 7. The CDR3 DNA is TGTGCCAGCAGTCATGGGGACAGACTCTCCTATAATTCACCCCTCCACTTT. Protein product: CASSHGDRLSYNSPLHF.

This clone was picked up one time. The chain combines TRBV6-4 with TRBJ2-2; D not certain. Per the germline V gene, CDR1 is MRHNA and CDR2 is SNTAGT. This CDR3 is built from 14 residues. V shed 5 bases and J shed 3 bases, with 10 bases lying between them. DNA for the CDR3: TGTGCCAGCAGTATCGAAATATACACCGGGGAGCTGTTTTTT. This codes for CASSIEIYTGELFF.

V gene TRBV30 combines with J gene TRBJ2-3, with D unclear. The germline gives CDR1 GTSNPN, CDR2 SVGIG (reference sequence). The CDR3 has 12 residues. Trimming shortened V by 2 bases and J by 2 bases, and 5 bases separated the two germline ends. Here the CDR3 reads CAWSPLTDTQYF. In DNA, the CDR3 is TGTGCCTGGAGTCCCCTCACAGATACGCAGTATTTT.

The rearrangement joins TRBV10-3 to TRBJ2-3; 12 nucleotides match TRBD2. The V gene end was trimmed by 3 bases and the J gene end by 3 bases; junction bases not matched to a gene: 13. The germline gives CDR1 ENHRY, CDR2 SYGVKD. The CDR3 length is 19 residues. The DNA for the CDR3 is TGTGCCATCAGTGACCGGACGGGGCTAGCGGGGGGGATAACAGATACGCAGTATTTT. Amino acid sequence: CAISDRTGLAGGITDTQYF.

This rearrangement joins TRBV2 to TRBJ1-1; no definite D call. The germline V gene has CDR1 SNHLY and CDR2 FYNNEI. With 7 bases removed from V and 11 bases from J, the gap between germline ends came to 17 bases. The CDR3 has 12 amino acids. The CDR3 DNA sequence: TGTGCCAGCATGGGGAGGGAGGTTCGGGCTTTCTTT. This encodes CASMGREVRAFF.

V is TRBV2 and J is TRBJ2-2, with TRBD2 identical over 9 bases. This CDR3 is built from 15 residues. In germline, CDR1 is SNHLY, CDR2 FYNNEI. The trim removed 6 bases at V and 2 bases at J, leaving 4 bases unmatched. The DNA of the CDR3 is TGTGCCAGCAGCTCGGGACTAGCTAACACCGGGGAGCTGTTTTTT. This codes for CASSSGLANTGELFF.

The V gene is TRBV15, the J gene TRBJ1-5; D perhaps matches TRBD1 (5 bases). This CDR3 contains 17 residues. Germline loops: CDR1 LNHNV, CDR2 YYDKDF (reference sequence). V was clipped by 1 base and J by 6 bases, with 19 bases between them. CDR3: CATSRVGLDSLSQPQHF. CDR3 DNA: TGTGCCACCAGCAGAGTGGGGCTCGACTCGTTGAGTCAGCCCCAGCATTTT.

This clone has more than one count but fewer than ten. The chain joins TRBV2 to TRBJ2-7; perhaps D is TRBD1 or TRBD2 (5 bases each). Germline CDR1 SNHLY, CDR2 FYNNEI. Trimming stripped 11 bases from V and 2 bases from J, with 13 bases between. CDR3 length: 12 residues. The CDR3 loop reads CASRDRAYEQYF. CDR3 nucleotide sequence: TGTGCCTCGAGGGACCGCGCCTACGAGCAGTACTTC.

This rearrangement joins TRBV19 to TRBJ1-3; 7 nucleotides match TRBD1. This CDR3 comprises 15 residues. V shed 6 bases, J shed 0 bases, and the junction held 5 bases outside the gene matches. Germline V gene sequence: CDR1 LNHDA, CDR2 SQIVND (reference sequence). The CDR3 loop reads CASSPRDSSGNTIYF. The CDR3 DNA reads as TGTGCCAGTAGCCCCCGGGACAGCTCTGGAAACACCATATATTTT.

This chain joins TRBV20-1 and TRBJ2-3; D unresolved. This CDR3 has 9 residues. Germline V CDR1 and CDR2: DFQATT, SNEGSKA (reference sequence). Trimming cost V 8 bases and J 3 bases, with 3 bases left between them. The CDR3 loop is CSTTDTQYF. The CDR3 DNA follows: TGCAGTACAACAGATACGCAGTATTTT.

The chain joins TRBV7-8 to TRBJ2-1, with TRBD1 identical over 11 bases. The CDR3 runs to 16 residues. Germline V gene data show CDR1 as SGHVS and CDR2 as FQNEAQ. V dropped 3 bases and J dropped 6; count of bases not matched to a gene: 7. The CDR3 loop reads CASSFHRDRGFNEQFF. In nucleotides, the CDR3 is TGTGCCAGCAGCTTTCACCGGGACAGGGGGTTCAATGAGCAGTTCTTC.

The chain joins TRBV28 to TRBJ1-6; 7 bases fit TRBD1. Germline CDR1 reads MDHEN; CDR2 reads SYDVKM. The CDR3 covers 14 residues. With 4 bases clipped from V and 6 bases from J, the junction kept 3 bases outside the gene matches. CDR3 in DNA: TGTGCCAGCAGTTCGGGACAGACTAATTCACCCCTCCACTTT. This gives the protein CASSSGQTNSPLHF.

The rearrangement uses TRBV10-3 and TRBJ1-1; 9 nucleotides match TRBD1. This CDR3 has 14 amino acids. V gave up 7 bases and J gave up 5 bases; unmatched junction bases: 8. The germline gives CDR1 ENHRY, CDR2 SYGVKD. CDR3 nucleotide sequence: TGTGCCATCACCTCACAGGGGGCCTCGACTGAAGCTTTCTTT. Amino acids: CAITSQGASTEAFF.

The V and J genes are TRBV19 and TRBJ1-2; TRBD1 might be the D (6 bases). The germline V and J ends were trimmed by 3 bases and 6 bases, with 11 bases remaining between them. This CDR3 is built from 13 residues. Germline values: CDR1 LNHDA, CDR2 SQIVND (reference sequence). The CDR3 sequence: CASSIQGSDGYTF. The DNA for the CDR3 is TGTGCCAGTAGTATCCAGGGGTCAGATGGCTACACCTTC.

The chain joins TRBV5-1 to TRBJ2-7; 8 nucleotides line up with TRBD1. This CDR3 is built from 15 residues. J lost 6 bases, V lost 0 bases, and 8 bases had no gene match. Germline loops: CDR1 SGHRS, CDR2 YFSETQ. CDR3 DNA sequence: TGCGCCAGCAGCTTGGACACGACAGGGGCAGTCGAGCAGTACTTC. Encoded protein: CASSLDTTGAVEQYF.

This clone appeared once. V and J are TRBV7-9 and TRBJ1-5; D might be TRBD1 (5 bases). Per the germline V gene, CDR1 is SEHNR and CDR2 is FQNEAQ (reference sequence). The V end lost 7 bases, the J end lost 7 bases, and 14 bases lay between the germline ends. The CDR3 runs to 13 residues. CDR3 sequence: CASTVGPRQPQHF. CDR3 in DNA: TGTGCCAGCACCGTGGGACCGCGGCAGCCCCAGCATTTT.

This chain joins TRBV2 and TRBJ1-1, with a tentative D call TRBD1 (6 bases). The CDR3 spans 15 residues. Per the germline V gene, CDR1 is SNHLY and CDR2 is FYNNEI. V was trimmed by 8 bases and J by 0 bases, leaving 16 bases between them. CDR3 residues: CASDTRGGLNTEAFF. DNA of the CDR3: TGTGCCAGCGACACCAGGGGAGGGTTGAACACTGAAGCTTTCTTT.

This chain joins TRBV28 and TRBJ1-1, with D unclear. From germline, CDR1 is MDHEN and CDR2 SYDVKM. The CDR3 spans 12 residues. The germline V and J ends were trimmed by 6 bases and 0 bases, with 5 bases remaining between them. Here the CDR3 DNA reads TGTGCCAGCAGAAAACTGAACACTGAAGCTTTCTTT. It specifies CASRKLNTEAFF.

The V and J genes are TRBV28 and TRBJ1-1; no clear D gene. V dropped 6 bases and J dropped 4 bases, with 6 bases sitting between them. Germline V CDR1 and CDR2: MDHEN, SYDVKM. The CDR3 covers 11 residues. The CDR3 region is CASRVFTEAFF. The CDR3 DNA reads TGTGCCAGCAGGGTTTTCACTGAAGCTTTCTTT.

This clone was picked up one time. The chain links TRBV27 to TRBJ1-4; tentative D call: TRBD1 (5 bases). The CDR3 has 15 residues. Trimming removed 5 bases at V and 12 bases at J, with 22 bases between. In germline, CDR1 is MNHEY, CDR2 SMNVEV (reference sequence). The CDR3 DNA sequence: TGTGCCAGCAGTCCCTTGGGTGGGGACGGAAGGGAACTGTTTTTT. Protein: CASSPLGGDGRELFF.

Here the CDR3 DNA reads TGTGCCAGCAGCCGCAATTGGGCAGATACGCAGTATTTT. Translating it yields CASSRNWADTQYF. The V gene is TRBV27, the J gene TRBJ2-3; D not resolved. The V gene's germline CDR1 is MNHEY and CDR2 SMNVEV (reference sequence). This CDR3 comprises 13 residues. The V end lost 6 bases, the J end lost 4 bases, and 11 bases lay between the germline ends.

The V and J genes are TRBV6-1 and TRBJ2-7; D possibly corresponds to TRBD2 (6 bases). V was shortened by 7 bases and J by 3 bases, with 7 bases between the two germline ends. The CDR3 is 11 residues long. Germline V gene sequence: CDR1 MNHNS, CDR2 SASEGT. DNA of the CDR3: TGTGCCAGCACCGGGGGCTACGAGCAGTACTTC. This codes for CASTGGYEQYF.

V is TRBV19 and J is TRBJ1-6; TRBD1 matches 7 bases. J gave up 7 bases and V 4 bases, and 7 bases lay outside the gene matches. Per germline, CDR1 LNHDA and CDR2 SQIVND (reference sequence). The CDR3 spans 15 residues. The CDR3 nucleotides read TGTGCCAGTAGTACTGCGACAGGGACGAATTCACCCCTCCACTTT. This translates into CASSTATGTNSPLHF.

This chain links TRBV7-2 with TRBJ1-2; no clear D gene. The CDR3 has 12 residues. The V gene's germline CDR1 is SGHTA and CDR2 FQGNSA. V gave up 2 bases and J gave up 7 bases, with 8 bases separating them. The CDR3 loop reads CASSLMGSGYTF. For the CDR3, the DNA is TGTGCCAGCAGCTTAATGGGTTCTGGCTACACCTTC. Looking up the rest from reference TRBV7-2 and TRBJ1-2 gives the full variable domain: GAGVSQSPSNKVTEKGKDVELRCDPISGHTALYWYRQSLGQGLEFLIYFQGNSAPDKSGLPSDRFSAERTGGSVSTLTIQRTQQEDSAVYLCASSLMGSGYTFGSGTRLTVV.